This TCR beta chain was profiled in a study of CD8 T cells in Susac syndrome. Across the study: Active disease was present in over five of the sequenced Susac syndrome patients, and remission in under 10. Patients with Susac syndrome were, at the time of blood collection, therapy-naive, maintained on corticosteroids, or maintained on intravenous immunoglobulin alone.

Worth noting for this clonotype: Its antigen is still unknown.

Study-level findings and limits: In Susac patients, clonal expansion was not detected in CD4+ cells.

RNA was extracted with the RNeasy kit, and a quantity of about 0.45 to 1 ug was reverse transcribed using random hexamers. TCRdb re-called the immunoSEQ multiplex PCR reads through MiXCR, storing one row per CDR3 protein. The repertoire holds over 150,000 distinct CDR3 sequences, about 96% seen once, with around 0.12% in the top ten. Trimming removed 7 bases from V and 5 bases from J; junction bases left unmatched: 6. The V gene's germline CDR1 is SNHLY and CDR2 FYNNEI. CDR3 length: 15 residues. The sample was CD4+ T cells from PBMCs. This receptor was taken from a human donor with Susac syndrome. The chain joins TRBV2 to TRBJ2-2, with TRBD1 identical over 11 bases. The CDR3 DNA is TGTGCCAGCACCCTTGGGACAGGGGGAACCGGGGAGCTGTTTTTT. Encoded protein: CASTLGTGGTGELFF. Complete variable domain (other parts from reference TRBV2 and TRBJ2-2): EPEVTQTPSHQVTQMGQEVILRCVPISNHLYFYWYRQILGQKVEFLVSFYNNEISEKSEIFDDQFSVERPDGSNFTLKIRSTKLEDSAMYFCASTLGTGGTGELFFGEGSRLTVL.